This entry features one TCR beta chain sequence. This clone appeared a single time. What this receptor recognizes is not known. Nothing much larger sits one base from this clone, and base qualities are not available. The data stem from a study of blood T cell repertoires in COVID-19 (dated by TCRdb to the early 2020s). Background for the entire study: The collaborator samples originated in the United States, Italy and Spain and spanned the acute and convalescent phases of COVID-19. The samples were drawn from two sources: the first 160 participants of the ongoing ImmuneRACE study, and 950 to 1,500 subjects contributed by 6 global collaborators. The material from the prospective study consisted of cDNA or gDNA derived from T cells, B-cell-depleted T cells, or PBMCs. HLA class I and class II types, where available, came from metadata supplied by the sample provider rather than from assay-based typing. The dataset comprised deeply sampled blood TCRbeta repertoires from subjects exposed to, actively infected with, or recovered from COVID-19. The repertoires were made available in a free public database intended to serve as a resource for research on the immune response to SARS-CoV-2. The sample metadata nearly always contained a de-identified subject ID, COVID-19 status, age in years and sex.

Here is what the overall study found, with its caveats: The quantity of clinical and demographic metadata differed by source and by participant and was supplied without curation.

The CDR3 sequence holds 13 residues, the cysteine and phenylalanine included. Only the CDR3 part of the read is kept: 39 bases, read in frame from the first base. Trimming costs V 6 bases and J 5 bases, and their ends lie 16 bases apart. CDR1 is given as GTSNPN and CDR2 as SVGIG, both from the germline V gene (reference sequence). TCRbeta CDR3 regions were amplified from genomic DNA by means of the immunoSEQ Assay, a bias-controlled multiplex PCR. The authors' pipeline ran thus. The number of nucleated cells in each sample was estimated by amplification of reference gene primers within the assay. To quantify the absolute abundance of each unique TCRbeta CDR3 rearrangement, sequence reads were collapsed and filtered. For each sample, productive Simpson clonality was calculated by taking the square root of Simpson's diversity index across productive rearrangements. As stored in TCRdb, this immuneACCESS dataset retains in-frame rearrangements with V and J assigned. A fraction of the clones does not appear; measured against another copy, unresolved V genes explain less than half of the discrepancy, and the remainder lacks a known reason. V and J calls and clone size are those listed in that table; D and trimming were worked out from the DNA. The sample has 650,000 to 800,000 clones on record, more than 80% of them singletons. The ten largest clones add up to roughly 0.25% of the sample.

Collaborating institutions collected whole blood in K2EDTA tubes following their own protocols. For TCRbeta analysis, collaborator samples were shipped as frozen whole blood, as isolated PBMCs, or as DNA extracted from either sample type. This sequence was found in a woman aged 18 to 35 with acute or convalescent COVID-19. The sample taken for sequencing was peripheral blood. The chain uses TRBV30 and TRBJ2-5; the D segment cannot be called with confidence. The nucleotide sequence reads TGTGCCTGCAGATCCGAACAGTGGGAGACCCAGTACTTC. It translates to CACRSEQWETQYF.